The 5 T cell receptor beta chains below all came from one sample that was sequenced in a study of blood T cell repertoires in COVID-19. The assay was immunoSEQ multiplex PCR, and TCRdb's table has in-frame clones only and misses some. Here the sample spans about 82,000 clones, 65% to 90% being singletons. Sequencing was performed on peripheral blood. The origin of the receptors is an older man with acute or convalescent COVID-19.

This chain uses TRBV6-1 with TRBJ2-5; 10 bases agree with TRBD1. The CDR3 has 18 amino acids. J was trimmed by 4 bases and V by 3 bases; bases with no gene match: 14. Germline V CDR1 and CDR2: MNHNS, SASEGT. This CDR3 is CASSEWRSRDRGSETQYF. The CDR3 coding sequence is TGTGCCAGCAGTGAGTGGAGAAGCCGGGACAGGGGATCAGAGACCCAGTACTTC.

The chain is built from TRBV18 and TRBJ1-6, with D unclear. Trimming removed 4 bases at V and 7 bases at J, with 14 bases between. The CDR3 is made up of 15 amino acids. In germline, CDR1 is KGHSH, CDR2 LQKENI. CDR3 sequence: CASSLKNSGNSPLHF. Written as DNA, the CDR3 is TGTGCCAGCTCACTCAAGAACAGCGGCAATTCACCCCTCCACTTT.

The chain couples TRBV2 to TRBJ1-1, with D perhaps matching TRBD1 (6 bases). The germline V gene has CDR1 SNHLY and CDR2 FYNNEI. Trimming removed 3 bases from V and 6 bases from J, with 17 bases in between. This CDR3 contains 15 residues. CDR3 nucleotides: TGTGCCAGCAGTGACGAGACAGGAGGTTACGCTGAAGCTTTCTTT. Encoded protein: CASSDETGGYAEAFF.

For the CDR3, the DNA is TGTGCCAGCAGCTTTATAACAGGGAGAAACTACAATGAGCAGTTCTTC. As protein: CASSFITGRNYNEQFF. The chain combines TRBV7-9 with TRBJ2-1; a weak D match, TRBD1 (6 bases). Trimming took off 3 bases at V and 3 bases at J, with 15 bases between the two ends. The germline V gene has CDR1 SEHNR and CDR2 FQNEAQ (reference sequence). The CDR3 runs 16 residues.

The chain carries TRBV6-2 or TRBV6-3 and TRBJ2-7; TRBD2 matches 9 bases. The ends lost 2 bases at V and 3 bases at J; junction bases unmatched: 11. CDR1 MNHEY and CDR2 SVGEGT come from the germline V gene. CDR3 length: 17 amino acids. DNA for the CDR3: TGTGCCAGCAGTTACACGTGGCTAGCGGGAAACGACTACGAGCAGTACTTC. Residues: CASSYTWLAGNDYEQYF.